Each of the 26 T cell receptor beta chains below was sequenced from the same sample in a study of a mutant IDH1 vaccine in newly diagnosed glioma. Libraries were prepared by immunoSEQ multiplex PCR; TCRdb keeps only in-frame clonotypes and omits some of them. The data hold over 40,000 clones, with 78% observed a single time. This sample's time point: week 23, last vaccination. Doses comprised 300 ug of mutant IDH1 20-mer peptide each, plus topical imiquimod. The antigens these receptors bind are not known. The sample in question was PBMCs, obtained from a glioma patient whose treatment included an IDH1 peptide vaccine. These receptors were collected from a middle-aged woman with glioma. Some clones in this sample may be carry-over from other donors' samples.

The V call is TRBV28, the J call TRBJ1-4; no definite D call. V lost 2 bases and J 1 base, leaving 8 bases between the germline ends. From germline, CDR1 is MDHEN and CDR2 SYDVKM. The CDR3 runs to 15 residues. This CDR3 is CASSLNSGTNEKLFF. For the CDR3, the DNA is TGTGCCAGCAGTTTAAATTCCGGAACTAATGAAAAACTGTTTTTT. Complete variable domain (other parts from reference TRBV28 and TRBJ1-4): DVKVTQSSRYLVKRTGEKVFLECVQDMDHENMFWYRQDPGLGLRLIYFSYDVKMKEKGDIPEGYSVSREKKERFSLILESASTNQTSMYLCASSLNSGTNEKLFFGSGTQLSVL.

The CDR3 DNA sequence: TGTGCCAGCAGTTACTCGAAGGGATCTGGAAACACCATATATTTT. This codes for CASSYSKGSGNTIYF. The chain employs TRBV6-5 and TRBJ1-3; no reliable D call. Trimming shortened V by 0 bases and J by 1 base, and 7 bases separated the two germline ends. Germline CDR1 and CDR2: MNHEY and SVGAGI. CDR3 size: 15 residues.

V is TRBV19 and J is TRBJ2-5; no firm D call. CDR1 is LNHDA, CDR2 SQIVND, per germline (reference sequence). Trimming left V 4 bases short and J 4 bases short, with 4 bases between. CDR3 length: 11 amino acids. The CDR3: CASSTRETQYF. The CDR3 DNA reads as TGTGCCAGTAGTACTCGAGAGACCCAGTACTTC.

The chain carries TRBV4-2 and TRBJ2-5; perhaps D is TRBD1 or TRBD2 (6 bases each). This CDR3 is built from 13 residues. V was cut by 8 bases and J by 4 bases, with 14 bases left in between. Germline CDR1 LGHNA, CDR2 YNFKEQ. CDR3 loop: CASGRTAGETQYF. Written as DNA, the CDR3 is TGTGCCAGCGGGAGGACAGCCGGAGAGACCCAGTACTTC.

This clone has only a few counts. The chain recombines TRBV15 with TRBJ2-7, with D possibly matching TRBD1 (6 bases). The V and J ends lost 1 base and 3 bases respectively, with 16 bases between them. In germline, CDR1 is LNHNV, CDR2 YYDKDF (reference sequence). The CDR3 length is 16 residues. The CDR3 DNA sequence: TGTGCCACCAGCAGAGCCCCCGACACAGGGCTCTACGAGCAGTACTTC. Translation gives CATSRAPDTGLYEQYF.

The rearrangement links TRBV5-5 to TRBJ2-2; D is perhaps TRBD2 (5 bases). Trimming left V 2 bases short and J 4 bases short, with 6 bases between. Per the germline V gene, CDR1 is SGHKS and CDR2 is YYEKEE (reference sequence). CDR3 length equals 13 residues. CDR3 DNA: TGTGCCAGCAGCTTAGGAGGCACCGGGGAGCTGTTTTTT. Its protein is CASSLGGTGELFF.

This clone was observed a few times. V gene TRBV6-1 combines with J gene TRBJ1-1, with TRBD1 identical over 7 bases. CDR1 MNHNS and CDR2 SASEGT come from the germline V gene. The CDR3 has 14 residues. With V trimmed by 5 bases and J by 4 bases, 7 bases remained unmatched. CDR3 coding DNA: TGTGCCAGCAGTCCACTTGACAGGGTCACTGAAGCTTTCTTT. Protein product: CASSPLDRVTEAFF.

The CDR3: CASATPGTENEKLFF. The CDR3 DNA follows: TGTGCCAGCGCGACACCCGGGACAGAGAATGAAAAACTGTTTTTT. The chain combines TRBV18 with TRBJ1-4, with 7 bases lining up with TRBD1. The germline gives CDR1 KGHSH, CDR2 LQKENI. Losses at the gene ends were 8 bases for V and 5 bases for J; bases not matched to a gene: 11. CDR3 length equals 15 residues.

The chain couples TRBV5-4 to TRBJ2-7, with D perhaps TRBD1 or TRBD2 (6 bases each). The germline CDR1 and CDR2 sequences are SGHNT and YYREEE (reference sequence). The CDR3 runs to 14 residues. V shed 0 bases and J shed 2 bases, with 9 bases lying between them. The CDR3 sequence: CASSLGGTPYEQYF. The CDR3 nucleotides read TGTGCCAGCAGCTTGGGCGGGACACCCTACGAGCAGTACTTC.

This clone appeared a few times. The CDR3: CASSLSEGTNTEAFF. Written as DNA, the CDR3 is TGTGCCAGCAGCTTATCTGAGGGAACGAACACTGAAGCTTTCTTT. The chain uses TRBV7-9 and TRBJ1-1; D is ambiguous. Germline V gene lookup returns CDR1 SEHNR and CDR2 FQNEAQ (reference sequence). The CDR3 is 15 amino acids. V lost 2 bases, J lost 1 base, and 11 bases lay in between.

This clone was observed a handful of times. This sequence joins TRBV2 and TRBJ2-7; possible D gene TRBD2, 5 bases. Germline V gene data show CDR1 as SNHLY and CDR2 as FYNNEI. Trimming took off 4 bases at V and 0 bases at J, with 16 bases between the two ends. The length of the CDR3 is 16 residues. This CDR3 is CASSAFGVSSSYEQYF. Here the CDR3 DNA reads TGTGCCAGCAGTGCATTCGGGGTTTCTAGCTCCTACGAGCAGTACTTC.

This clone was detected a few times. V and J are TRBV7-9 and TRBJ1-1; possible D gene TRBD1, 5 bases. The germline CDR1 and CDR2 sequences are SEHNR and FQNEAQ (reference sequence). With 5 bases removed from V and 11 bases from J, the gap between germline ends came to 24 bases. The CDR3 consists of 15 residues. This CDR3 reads CASSPRGGVGRGAFF. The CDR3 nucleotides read TGTGCCAGCAGCCCAAGAGGAGGGGTAGGGAGAGGGGCTTTCTTT.

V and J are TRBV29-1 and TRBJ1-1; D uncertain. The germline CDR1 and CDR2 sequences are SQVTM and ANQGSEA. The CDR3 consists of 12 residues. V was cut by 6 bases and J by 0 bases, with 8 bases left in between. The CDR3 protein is CSVFKMNTEAFF. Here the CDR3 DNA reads TGCAGCGTCTTTAAAATGAACACTGAAGCTTTCTTT.

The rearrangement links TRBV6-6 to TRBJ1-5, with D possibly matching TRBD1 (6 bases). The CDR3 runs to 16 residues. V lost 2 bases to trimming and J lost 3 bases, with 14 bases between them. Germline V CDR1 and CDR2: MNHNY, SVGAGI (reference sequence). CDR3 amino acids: CASSYGGADYNQPQHF. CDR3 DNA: TGTGCCAGCAGTTACGGGGGGGCCGACTACAATCAGCCCCAGCATTTT.

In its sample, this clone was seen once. CDR3 amino acids: CASRLRLAVQYF. CDR3 DNA sequence: TGTGCCAGCAGGCTAAGACTAGCGGTGCAGTACTTC. The J gene is TRBJ2-7, the V gene TRBV2; 9 nucleotides align to TRBD2. With V trimmed by 6 bases and J by 9 bases, 6 bases remained unmatched. Looked up from germline, CDR1 is SNHLY and CDR2 is FYNNEI. This CDR3 is built from 12 residues.

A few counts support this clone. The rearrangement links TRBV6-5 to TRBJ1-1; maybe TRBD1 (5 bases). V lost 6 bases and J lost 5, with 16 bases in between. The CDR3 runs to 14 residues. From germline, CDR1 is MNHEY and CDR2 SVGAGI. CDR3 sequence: CASRVALGGTEAFF. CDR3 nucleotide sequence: TGTGCCAGCAGGGTGGCCCTGGGGGGAACTGAAGCTTTCTTT.

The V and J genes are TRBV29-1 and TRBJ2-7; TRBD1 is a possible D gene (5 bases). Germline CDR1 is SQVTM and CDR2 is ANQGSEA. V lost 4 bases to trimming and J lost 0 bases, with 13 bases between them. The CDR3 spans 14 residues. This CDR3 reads CSVARGGASYEQYF. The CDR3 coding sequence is TGCAGCGTTGCCCGAGGTGGGGCCTCCTACGAGCAGTACTTC.

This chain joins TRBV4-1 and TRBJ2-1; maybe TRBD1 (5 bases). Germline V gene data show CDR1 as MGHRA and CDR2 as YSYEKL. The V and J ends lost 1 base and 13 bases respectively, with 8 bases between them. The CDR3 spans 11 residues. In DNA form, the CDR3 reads TGCGCCAGCAGCCAAGGGACATCACAGTTCTTC. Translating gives CASSQGTSQFF.

CDR3: CASSEYGPGVDEAFF. Here the CDR3 DNA reads TGCGCCAGCAGCGAATATGGCCCCGGTGTGGATGAAGCTTTCTTT. The chain recombines TRBV4-1 with TRBJ1-1; D is unresolved. The CDR3 contains 15 residues. V lost 5 bases and J 7 bases, leaving 20 bases between the germline ends. The germline V gene has CDR1 MGHRA and CDR2 YSYEKL.

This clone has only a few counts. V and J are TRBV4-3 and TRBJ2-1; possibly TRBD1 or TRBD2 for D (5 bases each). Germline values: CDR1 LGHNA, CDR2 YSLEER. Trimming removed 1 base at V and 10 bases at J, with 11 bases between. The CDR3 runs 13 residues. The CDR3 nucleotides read TGCGCCAGCAGCCAAGTGAAGGGGAGCGAGCAGTTCTTC. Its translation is CASSQVKGSEQFF.

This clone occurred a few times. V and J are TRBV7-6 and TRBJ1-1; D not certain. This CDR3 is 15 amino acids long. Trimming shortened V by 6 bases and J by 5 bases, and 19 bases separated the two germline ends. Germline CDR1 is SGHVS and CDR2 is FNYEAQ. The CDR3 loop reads CASSPQVAGSTEAFF. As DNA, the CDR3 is TGTGCCAGCAGTCCCCAAGTCGCGGGTTCTACTGAAGCTTTCTTT.

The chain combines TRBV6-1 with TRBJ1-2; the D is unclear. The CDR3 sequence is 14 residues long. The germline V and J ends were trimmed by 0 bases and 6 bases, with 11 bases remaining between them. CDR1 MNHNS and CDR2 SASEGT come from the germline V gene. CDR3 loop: CASSEAGMKNGYTF. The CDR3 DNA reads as TGTGCCAGCAGTGAAGCAGGGATGAAAAATGGCTACACCTTC.

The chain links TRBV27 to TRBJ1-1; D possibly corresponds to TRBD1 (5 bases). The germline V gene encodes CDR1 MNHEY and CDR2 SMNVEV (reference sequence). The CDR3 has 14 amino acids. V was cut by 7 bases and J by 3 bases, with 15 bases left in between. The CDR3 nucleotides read TGTGCCAGCATCCTGCGGGTAGGGGACACTGAAGCTTTCTTT. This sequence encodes CASILRVGDTEAFF.

CDR3 in DNA: TGTGCCAGCAGTGAATGGGGACAGGGCTTCTACGAGCAGTACTTC. Translating gives CASSEWGQGFYEQYF. The chain couples TRBV6-1 to TRBJ2-7; 9 bases are a match to TRBD1. Per the germline V gene, CDR1 is MNHNS and CDR2 is SASEGT. The V segment lost 2 bases and the J segment 3 bases; nucleotides outside the gene matches: 5. The CDR3 sequence is 15 residues long.

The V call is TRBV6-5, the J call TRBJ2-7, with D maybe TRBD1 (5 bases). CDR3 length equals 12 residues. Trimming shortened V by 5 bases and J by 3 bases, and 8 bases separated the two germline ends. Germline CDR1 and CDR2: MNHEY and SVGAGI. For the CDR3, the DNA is TGTGCCAGCAGTCCTACAGGCTACGAGCAGTACTTC. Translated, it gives CASSPTGYEQYF.

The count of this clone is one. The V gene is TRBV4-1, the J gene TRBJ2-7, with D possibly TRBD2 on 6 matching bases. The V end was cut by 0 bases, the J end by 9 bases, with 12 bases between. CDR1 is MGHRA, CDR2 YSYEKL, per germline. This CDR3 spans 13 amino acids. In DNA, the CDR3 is TGCGCCAGCAGCCAAGATCGCCCCGGGGGGCAGTACTTC. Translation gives CASSQDRPGGQYF.